These T cell receptor beta chains were read from a single sample in a study of shared clonotypes between healthy human individuals. The repertoire was sequenced with immunoSEQ multiplex PCR; TCRdb's copy has only in-frame clones and lacks some. The sample has 2 million to 2.5 million clones, nearly 97% seen once. The source material was naive CD4+ T cells sorted from blood. The receptors originated from a man between 18 and 35 years old in good health. The CDR3 runs from the conserved cysteine through the conserved F or W. The order of the fields is V gene, D gene, J gene, CDR3 protein, CDR3 DNA. D genes are given only for firm matches.

v_call: TRBV30
d_call: TRBD2
j_call: TRBJ2-7
cdr3_aa: CAWAGTNRGEQYF
cdr3_nt: TGTGCCTGGGCCGGGACTAATCGGGGGGAGCAGTACTTC

v_call: TRBV5-1
d_call: -
j_call: TRBJ2-7
cdr3_aa: CASSPQSGGNYEQYF
cdr3_nt: TGCGCCAGCAGCCCCCAATCAGGGGGGAATTACGAGCAGTACTTC

v_call: TRBV6-5
d_call: -
j_call: TRBJ2-7
cdr3_aa: CASSLNLGLGTYEQYF
cdr3_nt: TGTGCCAGCAGTTTAAATCTGGGATTAGGGACCTACGAGCAGTACTTC

v_call: TRBV5-4
d_call: TRBD1
j_call: TRBJ2-1
cdr3_aa: CASSPGTGVDEQFF
cdr3_nt: TGTGCCAGCAGCCCGGGGACAGGAGTGGATGAGCAGTTCTTC

v_call: TRBV6-1
d_call: -
j_call: TRBJ1-2
cdr3_aa: CASRMTEYGYTF
cdr3_nt: TGTGCCAGCAGGATGACAGAGTATGGCTACACCTTC

v_call: TRBV30
d_call: -
j_call: TRBJ1-5
cdr3_aa: CAWALAGSGNQPQHF
cdr3_nt: TGTGCCTGGGCCTTGGCGGGTTCTGGCAATCAGCCCCAGCATTTT

v_call: TRBV5-6
d_call: -
j_call: TRBJ2-7
cdr3_aa: CASSQNGHGSSYEQYF
cdr3_nt: TGTGCCAGCAGCCAAAACGGGCACGGGAGCTCCTACGAGCAGTACTTC

v_call: TRBV2
d_call: TRBD1
j_call: TRBJ1-1
cdr3_aa: CASSEIQGLPPAFF
cdr3_nt: TGTGCCAGCAGTGAAATACAGGGGTTGCCCCCAGCTTTCTTT

v_call: TRBV18
d_call: TRBD2
j_call: TRBJ2-7
cdr3_aa: CASSPNSGSYEQYF
cdr3_nt: TGTGCCAGCTCACCGAACAGCGGGAGTTACGAGCAGTACTTC

v_call: TRBV9
d_call: -
j_call: TRBJ1-1
cdr3_aa: CASSVAEGGTGEAFF
cdr3_nt: TGTGCCAGCAGCGTAGCTGAGGGAGGAACAGGTGAAGCTTTCTTT

v_call: TRBV5-1
d_call: -
j_call: TRBJ2-7
cdr3_aa: CASSLEFPGYEQYF
cdr3_nt: TGCGCCAGCAGCTTGGAGTTTCCGGGGTACGAGCAGTACTTC

v_call: TRBV21-1
d_call: -
j_call: TRBJ2-7
cdr3_aa: CASSKPGESGTYEQYF
cdr3_nt: TGTGCCAGCAGCAAACCGGGGGAGTCGGGTACCTACGAGCAGTACTTC

v_call: TRBV20-1
d_call: TRBD1
j_call: TRBJ2-7
cdr3_aa: CSAGDGDRYF
cdr3_nt: TGCAGTGCGGGGGATGGGGACAGGTACTTC

v_call: TRBV30
d_call: -
j_call: TRBJ1-4
cdr3_aa: CAWKSGPNNEKLFF
cdr3_nt: TGTGCCTGGAAATCCGGGCCTAATAATGAAAAACTGTTTTTT

v_call: TRBV19
d_call: TRBD1
j_call: TRBJ2-1
cdr3_aa: CASRNDRGDEQFF
cdr3_nt: TGTGCCAGTAGGAACGACAGGGGGGATGAGCAGTTCTTC

v_call: TRBV6-5
d_call: -
j_call: TRBJ1-5
cdr3_aa: CASSRTVLGNQPQHF
cdr3_nt: TGTGCCAGCAGTCGGACAGTCCTGGGGAATCAGCCCCAGCATTTT

v_call: TRBV9
d_call: -
j_call: TRBJ2-3
cdr3_aa: CASKAAGMGTDTQYF
cdr3_nt: TGTGCCAGCAAGGCGGCAGGGATGGGCACAGATACGCAGTATTTT

v_call: TRBV5-1
d_call: -
j_call: TRBJ1-4
cdr3_aa: CASSLPGNEKLFF
cdr3_nt: TGCGCCAGCAGCTTGCCTGGAAATGAAAAACTGTTTTTT

v_call: TRBV4-1
d_call: -
j_call: TRBJ2-3
cdr3_aa: CASSQDPGPDTQYF
cdr3_nt: TGCGCCAGCAGCCAAGATCCGGGGCCAGATACGCAGTATTTT

v_call: TRBV6-4
d_call: -
j_call: TRBJ1-5
cdr3_aa: CASSREGNQPQHF
cdr3_nt: TGTGCCAGCAGTCGGGAAGGAAATCAGCCCCAGCATTTT

v_call: TRBV5-1
d_call: -
j_call: TRBJ2-1
cdr3_aa: CASSLAGASYNEQFF
cdr3_nt: TGCGCCAGCAGCTTGGCAGGGGCCTCGTACAATGAGCAGTTCTTC

v_call: TRBV10-3
d_call: -
j_call: TRBJ2-1
cdr3_aa: CAISESKLFTYNEQFF
cdr3_nt: TGTGCCATCAGTGAGTCGAAACTCTTTACCTACAATGAGCAGTTCTTC

v_call: TRBV7-2
d_call: TRBD2
j_call: TRBJ2-3
cdr3_aa: CASSLGLVAGVDTQYF
cdr3_nt: TGTGCCAGCAGCTTAGGGTTGGTAGCGGGAGTAGATACGCAGTATTTT

v_call: TRBV19
d_call: TRBD1
j_call: TRBJ1-5
cdr3_aa: CASSTDDRVYSNQPQHF
cdr3_nt: TGTGCCAGTAGTACCGATGACAGGGTCTATAGCAATCAGCCCCAGCATTTT

v_call: TRBV10-3
d_call: -
j_call: TRBJ1-6
cdr3_aa: CASKISYNSPLHF
cdr3_nt: TGTGCCAGCAAGATCTCCTATAATTCACCCCTCCACTTT

v_call: TRBV6-1
d_call: -
j_call: TRBJ2-1
cdr3_aa: CASRWGLPPYNEQFF
cdr3_nt: TGTGCCAGCAGATGGGGGCTACCACCGTACAATGAGCAGTTCTTC

v_call: TRBV27
d_call: TRBD1
j_call: TRBJ1-5
cdr3_aa: CASSLSSGVASGGADQPQHF
cdr3_nt: TGTGCCAGCAGTTTATCGTCCGGGGTAGCGTCAGGGGGCGCAGATCAGCCCCAGCATTTT

v_call: TRBV2
d_call: -
j_call: TRBJ1-5
cdr3_aa: CASSEQTGNQPQHF
cdr3_nt: TGTGCCAGCAGTGAACAAACAGGTAATCAGCCCCAGCATTTT